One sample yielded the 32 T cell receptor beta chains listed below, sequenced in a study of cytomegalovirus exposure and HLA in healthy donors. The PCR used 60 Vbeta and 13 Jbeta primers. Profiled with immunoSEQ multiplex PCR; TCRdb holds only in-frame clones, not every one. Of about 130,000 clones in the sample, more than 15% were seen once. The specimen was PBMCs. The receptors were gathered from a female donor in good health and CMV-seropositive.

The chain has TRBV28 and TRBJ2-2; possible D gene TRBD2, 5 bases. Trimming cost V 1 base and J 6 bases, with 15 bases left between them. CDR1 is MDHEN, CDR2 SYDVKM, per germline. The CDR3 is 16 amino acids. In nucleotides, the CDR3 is TGTGCCAGCAGTTTATATAGGTTGGCGGGTTCCGGGGAGCTGTTTTTT. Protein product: CASSLYRLAGSGELFF.

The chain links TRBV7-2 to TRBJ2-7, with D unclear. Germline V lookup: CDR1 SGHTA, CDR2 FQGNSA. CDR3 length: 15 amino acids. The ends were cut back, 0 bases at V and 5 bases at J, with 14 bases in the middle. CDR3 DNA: TGTGCCAGCAGCTTAGCTTGGATCCAGCGCGACGAGCAGTACTTC. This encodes CASSLAWIQRDEQYF.

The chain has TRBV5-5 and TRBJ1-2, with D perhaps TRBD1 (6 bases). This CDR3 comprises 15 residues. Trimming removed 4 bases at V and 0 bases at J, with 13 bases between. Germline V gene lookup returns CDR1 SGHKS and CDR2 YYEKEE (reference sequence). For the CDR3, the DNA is TGTGCCAGCAGCGTGGACAGAGCCCCTAACTATGGCTACACCTTC. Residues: CASSVDRAPNYGYTF.

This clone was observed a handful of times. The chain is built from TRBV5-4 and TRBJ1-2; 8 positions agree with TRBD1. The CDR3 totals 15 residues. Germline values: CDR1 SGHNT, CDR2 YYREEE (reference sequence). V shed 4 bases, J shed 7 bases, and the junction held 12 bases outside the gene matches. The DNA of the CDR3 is TGTGCCAGCAGCACCCGACAGGGGATGGGGGGTGGCTACACCTTC. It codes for CASSTRQGMGGGYTF. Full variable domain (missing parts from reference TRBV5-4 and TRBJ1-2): ETGVTQSPTHLIKTRGQQVTLRCSSQSGHNTVSWYQQALGQGPQFIFQYYREEENGRGNFPPRFSGLQFPNYSSELNVNALELDDSALYLCASSTRQGMGGGYTFGSGTRLTVV.

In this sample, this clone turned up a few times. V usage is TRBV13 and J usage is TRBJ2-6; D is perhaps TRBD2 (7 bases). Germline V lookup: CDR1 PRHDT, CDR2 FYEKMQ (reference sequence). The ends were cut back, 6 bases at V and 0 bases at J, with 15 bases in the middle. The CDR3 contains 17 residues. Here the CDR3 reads CASRRRGGSSGANVLTF. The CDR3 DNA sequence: TGTGCCAGCAGACGTAGGGGGGGGAGCTCTGGGGCCAACGTCCTGACTTTC.

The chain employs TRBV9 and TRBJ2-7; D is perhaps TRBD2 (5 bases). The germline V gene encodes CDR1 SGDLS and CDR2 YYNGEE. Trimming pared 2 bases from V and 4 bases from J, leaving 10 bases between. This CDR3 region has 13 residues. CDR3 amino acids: CASSVSTGYEQYF. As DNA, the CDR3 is TGTGCCAGCAGCGTCTCGACGGGATACGAGCAGTACTTC.

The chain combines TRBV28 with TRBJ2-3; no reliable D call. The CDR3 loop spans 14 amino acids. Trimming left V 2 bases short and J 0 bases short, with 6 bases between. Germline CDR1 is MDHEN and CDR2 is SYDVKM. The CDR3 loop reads CASSLDLSTDTQYF. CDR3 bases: TGTGCCAGCAGTTTAGACTTGAGCACAGATACGCAGTATTTT. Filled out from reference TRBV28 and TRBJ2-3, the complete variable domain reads DVKVTQSSRYLVKRTGEKVFLECVQDMDHENMFWYRQDPGLGLRLIYFSYDVKMKEKGDIPEGYSVSREKKERFSLILESASTNQTSMYLCASSLDLSTDTQYFGPGTRLTVL.

The CDR3 region has the DNA TGTGCCAGCAGCCAAACCTCCGGGACTACCCAGTACGAGCAGTACTTC. Translating it yields CASSQTSGTTQYEQYF. The V and J genes are TRBV4-2 and TRBJ2-7, with 7 bases aligning to TRBD2. From germline, CDR1 is LGHNA and CDR2 YNFKEQ. The V and J ends lost 2 bases and 4 bases, in that order; junction bases with no gene match: 11. The CDR3 extends over 16 amino acids.

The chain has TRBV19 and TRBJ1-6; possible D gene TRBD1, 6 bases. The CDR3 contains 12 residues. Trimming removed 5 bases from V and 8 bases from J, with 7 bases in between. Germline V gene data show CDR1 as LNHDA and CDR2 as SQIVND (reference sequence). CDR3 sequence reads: CASSAGDSPLHF. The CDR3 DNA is TGTGCCAGTAGTGCAGGGGATTCACCCCTCCACTTT.

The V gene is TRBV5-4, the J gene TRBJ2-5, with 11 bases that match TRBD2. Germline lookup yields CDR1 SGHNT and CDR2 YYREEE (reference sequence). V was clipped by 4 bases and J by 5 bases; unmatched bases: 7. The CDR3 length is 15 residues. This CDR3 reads CASSTGSGGAETQYF. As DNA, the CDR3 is TGTGCCAGCAGCACCGGTAGCGGGGGGGCGGAGACCCAGTACTTC.

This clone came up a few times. The CDR3 nucleotides read TGTGCCAGCAGCTTACGTTCACCGGGAGCGAGTGAAAAACTGTTTTTT. Residues: CASSLRSPGASEKLFF. The V and J genes are TRBV7-6 and TRBJ1-4; D remains ambiguous. The CDR3 is 16 residues long. Germline CDR1 is SGHVS and CDR2 is FNYEAQ. V lost 2 bases to trimming and J lost 7 bases, with 17 bases between them.

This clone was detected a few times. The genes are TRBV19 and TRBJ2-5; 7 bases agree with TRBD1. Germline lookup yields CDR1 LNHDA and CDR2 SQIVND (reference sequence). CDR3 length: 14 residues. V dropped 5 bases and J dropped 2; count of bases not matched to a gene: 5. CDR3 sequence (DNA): TGTGCCAGTAGTCCCCGGGACAGACAAGAGACCCAGTACTTC. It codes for CASSPRDRQETQYF.

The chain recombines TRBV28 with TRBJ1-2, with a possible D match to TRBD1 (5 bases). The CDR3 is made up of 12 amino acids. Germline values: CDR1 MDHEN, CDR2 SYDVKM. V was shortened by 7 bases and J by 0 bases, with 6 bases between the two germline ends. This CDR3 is CASTGTNYGYTF. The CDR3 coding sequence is TGTGCCAGCACAGGGACTAACTATGGCTACACCTTC.

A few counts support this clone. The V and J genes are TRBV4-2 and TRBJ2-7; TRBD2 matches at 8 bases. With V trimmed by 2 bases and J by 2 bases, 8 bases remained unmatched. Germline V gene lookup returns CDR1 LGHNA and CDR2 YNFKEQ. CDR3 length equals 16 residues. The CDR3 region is CASSQRPAGGTYEQYF. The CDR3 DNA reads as TGTGCCAGCAGCCAAAGGCCGGCGGGAGGCACCTACGAGCAGTACTTC.

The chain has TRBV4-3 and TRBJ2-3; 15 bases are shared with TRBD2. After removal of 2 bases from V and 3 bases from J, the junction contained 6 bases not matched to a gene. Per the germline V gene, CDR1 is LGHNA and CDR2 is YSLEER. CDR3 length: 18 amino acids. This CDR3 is CASSQRTGLAGGTDTQYF. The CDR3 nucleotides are TGCGCCAGCAGCCAAAGGACGGGACTAGCGGGGGGTACAGATACGCAGTATTTT.

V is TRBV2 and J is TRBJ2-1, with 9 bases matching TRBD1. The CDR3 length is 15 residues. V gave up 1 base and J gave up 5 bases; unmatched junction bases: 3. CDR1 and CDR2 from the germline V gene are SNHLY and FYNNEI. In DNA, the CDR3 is TGTGCCAGCAGTGAAGGGGACAGGGCCCACAATGAGCAGTTCTTC. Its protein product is CASSEGDRAHNEQFF.

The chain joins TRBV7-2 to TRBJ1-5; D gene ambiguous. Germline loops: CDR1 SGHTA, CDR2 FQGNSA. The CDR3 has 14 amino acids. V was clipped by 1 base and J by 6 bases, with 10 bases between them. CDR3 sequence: CASSLDAGRQPQHF. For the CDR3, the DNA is TGTGCCAGCAGCTTAGATGCGGGCCGTCAGCCCCAGCATTTT.

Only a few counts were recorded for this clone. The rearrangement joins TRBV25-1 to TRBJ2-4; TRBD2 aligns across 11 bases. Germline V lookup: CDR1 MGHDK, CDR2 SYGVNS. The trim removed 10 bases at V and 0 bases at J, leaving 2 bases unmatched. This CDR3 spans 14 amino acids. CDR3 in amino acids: CATGTSGAKNIQYF. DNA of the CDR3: TGTGCCACCGGGACTAGCGGAGCCAAAAACATTCAGTACTTC.

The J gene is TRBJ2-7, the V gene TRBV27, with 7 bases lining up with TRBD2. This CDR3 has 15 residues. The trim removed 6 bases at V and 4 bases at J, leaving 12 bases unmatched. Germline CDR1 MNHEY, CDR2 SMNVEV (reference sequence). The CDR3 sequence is CASRDSGHAIYEQYF. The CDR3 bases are TGTGCCAGCAGGGATAGCGGGCACGCCATTTACGAGCAGTACTTC.

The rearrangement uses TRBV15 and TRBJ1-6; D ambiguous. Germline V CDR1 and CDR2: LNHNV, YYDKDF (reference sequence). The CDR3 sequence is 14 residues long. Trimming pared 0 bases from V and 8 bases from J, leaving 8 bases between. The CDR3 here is CATSRDSRYSPLHF. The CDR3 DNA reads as TGTGCCACCAGCAGAGATTCGCGGTATTCACCCCTCCACTTT.

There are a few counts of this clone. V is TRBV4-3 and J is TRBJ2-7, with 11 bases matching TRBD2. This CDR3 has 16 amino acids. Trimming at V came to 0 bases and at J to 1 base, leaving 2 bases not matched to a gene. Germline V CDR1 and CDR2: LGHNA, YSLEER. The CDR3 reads CASSQDTSGGSYEQYF. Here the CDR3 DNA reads TGCGCCAGCAGCCAAGATACTAGCGGGGGTTCCTACGAGCAGTACTTC.

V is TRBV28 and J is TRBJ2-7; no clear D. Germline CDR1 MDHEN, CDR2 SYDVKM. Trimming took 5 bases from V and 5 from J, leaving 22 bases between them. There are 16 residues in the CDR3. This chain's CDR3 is CASSPFVGLGYDEQYF. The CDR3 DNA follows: TGTGCCAGCAGTCCCTTCGTCGGGTTGGGTTACGACGAGCAGTACTTC.

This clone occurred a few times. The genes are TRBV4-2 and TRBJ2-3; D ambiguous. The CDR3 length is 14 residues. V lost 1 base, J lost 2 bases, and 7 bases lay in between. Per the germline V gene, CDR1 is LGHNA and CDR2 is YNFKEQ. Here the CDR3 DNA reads TGTGCCAGCAGCCAAGTCCGCGCCACAGATACGCAGTATTTT. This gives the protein CASSQVRATDTQYF.

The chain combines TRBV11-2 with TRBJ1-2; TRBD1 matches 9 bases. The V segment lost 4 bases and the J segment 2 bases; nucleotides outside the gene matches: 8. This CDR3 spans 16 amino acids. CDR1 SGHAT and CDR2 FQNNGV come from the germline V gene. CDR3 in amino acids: CASSSPGQGPNYGYTF. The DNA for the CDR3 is TGTGCCAGCAGCTCGCCGGGACAGGGTCCCAACTATGGCTACACCTTC.

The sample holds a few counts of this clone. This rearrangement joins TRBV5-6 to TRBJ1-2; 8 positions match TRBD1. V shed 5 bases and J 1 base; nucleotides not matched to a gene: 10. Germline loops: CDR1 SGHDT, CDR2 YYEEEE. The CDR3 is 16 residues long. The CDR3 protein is CASSWIRTGNNYGYTF. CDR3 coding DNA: TGTGCCAGCAGTTGGATTAGGACAGGGAATAACTATGGCTACACCTTC. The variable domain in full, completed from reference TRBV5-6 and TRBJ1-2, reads DAGVTQSPTHLIKTRGQQVTLRCSPKSGHDTVSWYQQALGQGPQFIFQYYEEEERQRGNFPDRFSGHQFPNYSSELNVNALLLGDSALYLCASSWIRTGNNYGYTFGSGTRLTVV.

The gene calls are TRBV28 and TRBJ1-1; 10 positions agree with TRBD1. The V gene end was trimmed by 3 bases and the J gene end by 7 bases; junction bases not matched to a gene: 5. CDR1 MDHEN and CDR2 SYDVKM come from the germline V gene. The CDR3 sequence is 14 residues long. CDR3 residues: CASSLTGGYFEAFF. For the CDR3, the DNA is TGTGCCAGCAGTTTGACAGGGGGCTACTTTGAAGCTTTCTTT. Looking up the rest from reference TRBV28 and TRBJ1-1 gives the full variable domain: DVKVTQSSRYLVKRTGEKVFLECVQDMDHENMFWYRQDPGLGLRLIYFSYDVKMKEKGDIPEGYSVSREKKERFSLILESASTNQTSMYLCASSLTGGYFEAFFGQGTRLTVV.

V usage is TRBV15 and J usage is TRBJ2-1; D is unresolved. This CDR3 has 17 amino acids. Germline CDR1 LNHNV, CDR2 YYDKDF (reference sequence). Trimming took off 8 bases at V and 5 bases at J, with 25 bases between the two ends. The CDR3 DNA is TGTGCCACCCGTGCAGGCCGACAAACGCACGTTCACAATGAGCAGTTCTTC. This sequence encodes CATRAGRQTHVHNEQFF.

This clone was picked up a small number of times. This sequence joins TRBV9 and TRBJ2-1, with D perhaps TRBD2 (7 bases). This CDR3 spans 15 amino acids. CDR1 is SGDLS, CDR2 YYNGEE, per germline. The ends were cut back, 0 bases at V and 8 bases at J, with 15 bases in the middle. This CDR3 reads CASSVGWGGRDEQFF. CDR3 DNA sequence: TGTGCCAGCAGCGTAGGATGGGGGGGCCGGGATGAGCAGTTCTTC.

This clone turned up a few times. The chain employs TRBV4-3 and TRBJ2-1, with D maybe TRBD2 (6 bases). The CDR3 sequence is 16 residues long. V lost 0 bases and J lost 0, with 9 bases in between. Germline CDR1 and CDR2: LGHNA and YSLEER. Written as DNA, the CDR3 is TGCGCCAGCAGCCAAGACCGGGGAGGCTCCTACAATGAGCAGTTCTTC. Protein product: CASSQDRGGSYNEQFF.

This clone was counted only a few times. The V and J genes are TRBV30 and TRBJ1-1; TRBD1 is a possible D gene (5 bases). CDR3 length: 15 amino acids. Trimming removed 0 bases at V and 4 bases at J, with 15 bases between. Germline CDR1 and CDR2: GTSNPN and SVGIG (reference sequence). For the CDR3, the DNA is TGTGCCTGGAGTGTATGGGGCGCGGGAGGCACTGAAGCTTTCTTT. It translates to CAWSVWGAGGTEAFF.

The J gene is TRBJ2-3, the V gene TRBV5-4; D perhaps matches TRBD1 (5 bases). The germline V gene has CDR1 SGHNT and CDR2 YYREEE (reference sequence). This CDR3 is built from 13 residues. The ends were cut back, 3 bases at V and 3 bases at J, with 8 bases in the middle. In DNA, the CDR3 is TGTGCCAGCAGCTGGGGCGAAACAGATACGCAGTATTTT. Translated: CASSWGETDTQYF.

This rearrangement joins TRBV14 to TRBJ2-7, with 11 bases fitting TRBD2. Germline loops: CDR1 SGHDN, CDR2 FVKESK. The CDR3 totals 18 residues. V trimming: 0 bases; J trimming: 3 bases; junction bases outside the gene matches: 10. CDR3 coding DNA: TGTGCCAGCAGCCAAGATCCGATAACTAGCGGGGGACTCTACGAGCAGTACTTC. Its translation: CASSQDPITSGGLYEQYF.